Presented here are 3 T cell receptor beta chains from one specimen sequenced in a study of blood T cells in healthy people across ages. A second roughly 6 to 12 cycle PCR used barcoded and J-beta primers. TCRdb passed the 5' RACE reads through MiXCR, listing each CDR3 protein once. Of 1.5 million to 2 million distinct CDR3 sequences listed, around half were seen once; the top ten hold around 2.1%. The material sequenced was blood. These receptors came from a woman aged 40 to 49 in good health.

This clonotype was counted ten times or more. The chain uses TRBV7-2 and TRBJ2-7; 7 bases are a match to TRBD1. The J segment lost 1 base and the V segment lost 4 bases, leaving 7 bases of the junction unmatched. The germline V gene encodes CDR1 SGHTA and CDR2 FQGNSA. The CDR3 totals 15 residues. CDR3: CASSSQGTASYEQYF. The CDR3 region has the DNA TGTGCCAGCAGCTCGCAGGGGACAGCTTCCTACGAGCAGTACTTC.

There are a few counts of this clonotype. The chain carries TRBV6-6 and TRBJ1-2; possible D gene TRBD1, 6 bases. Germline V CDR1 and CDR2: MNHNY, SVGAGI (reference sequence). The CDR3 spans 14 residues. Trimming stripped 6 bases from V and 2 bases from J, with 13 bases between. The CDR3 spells CASRTDRLNYGYTF. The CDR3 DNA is TGTGCCAGCAGGACAGACAGGCTAAACTATGGCTACACCTTC.

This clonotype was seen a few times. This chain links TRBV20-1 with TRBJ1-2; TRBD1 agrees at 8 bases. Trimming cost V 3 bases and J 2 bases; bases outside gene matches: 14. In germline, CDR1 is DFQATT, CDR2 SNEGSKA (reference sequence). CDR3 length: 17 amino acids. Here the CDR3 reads CSARDRQDREGNYGYTF. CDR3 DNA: TGCAGTGCTAGGGATCGGCAGGACAGGGAAGGGAACTATGGCTACACCTTC.